A single sample gave rise to the 20 T cell receptor beta chains below, sequenced in a study of OX40 agonist ivuxolimab in advanced cancers. The method was immunoSEQ multiplex PCR; TCRdb's version includes in-frame clones alone and lacks a portion of them. The sample holds approximately 58,000 clones, about 91% seen once. The sample here was CD4+ or CD8+ T cells sorted from blood, taken in a trial of the OX40 agonist ivuxolimab. The receptors were sampled from an adult with an advanced solid tumor such as melanoma, head and neck, liver or kidney cancer.

The chain carries TRBV27 and TRBJ2-5, with D unclear. The DNA end lines up better with TRBJ2-7; the J call may be wrong. Germline CDR1 is MNHEY and CDR2 is SMNVEV (reference sequence). The CDR3 loop spans 13 amino acids. Here the CDR3 reads CASSFSDSYEQYF. Written as DNA, the CDR3 is TGTGCCAGCAGTTTCTCAGACTCCTACGAGCAGTACTTC.

The chain links TRBV14 to TRBJ2-4, with TRBD2 matching 9 bases. V trimming: 10 bases; J trimming: 7 bases; junction bases outside the gene matches: 14. The CDR3 spans 15 residues. Germline V gene data show CDR1 as SGHDN and CDR2 as FVKESK. CDR3 sequence (DNA): TGTGCCACCCCCGGGCGGGAGGGCCTAGGGAACATTCAGTACTTC. This translates into CATPGREGLGNIQYF.

The chain joins TRBV28 to TRBJ2-7, with D possibly matching TRBD2 (5 bases). V lost 7 bases, J lost 5 bases, and 18 bases lay in between. This CDR3 contains 14 residues. The germline gives CDR1 MDHEN, CDR2 SYDVKM. The CDR3 reads CASNAGVSVNEQYF. DNA for the CDR3: TGTGCCAGCAATGCCGGGGTCAGCGTCAACGAGCAGTACTTC.

The chain has TRBV19 and TRBJ2-2, with a possible D match to TRBD2 (5 bases). Looked up from germline, CDR1 is LNHDA and CDR2 is SQIVND (reference sequence). V lost 3 bases and J 8 bases, leaving 16 bases between the germline ends. This CDR3 region has 15 residues. Here the CDR3 DNA reads TGTGCCAGTAGTATGGGCAGCCTAGCTCCTGGGGAGCTGTTTTTT. Translated: CASSMGSLAPGELFF.

This sequence joins TRBV27 and TRBJ2-1, with TRBD1 as a possible D gene (6 bases). Germline CDR1 and CDR2: MNHEY and SMNVEV (reference sequence). V lost 7 bases and J lost 1, with 17 bases in between. CDR3 length: 16 amino acids. The CDR3 nucleotides are TGTGCCAGCACCATGGACAGTACGAAATCCTACAATGAGCAGTTCTTC. Amino acids: CASTMDSTKSYNEQFF.

The V and J genes are TRBV11-3 and TRBJ2-1; 10 bases match TRBD2. The CDR3 has 16 amino acids. Germline V gives CDR1 SGHNT, CDR2 YENEEA. The V segment lost 3 bases and the J segment 3 bases; nucleotides outside the gene matches: 5. In DNA form, the CDR3 reads TGTGCCAGCAGCTTCTCCGGGACTAGCGTCTACAATGAGCAGTTCTTC. Translation gives CASSFSGTSVYNEQFF.

The rearrangement joins TRBV19 to TRBJ2-5; possibly TRBD2 for D (6 bases). CDR3 length: 15 amino acids. The V end was cut by 3 bases, the J end by 1 base, with 12 bases between. CDR1 is LNHDA and CDR2 is SQIVND in the germline V gene (reference sequence). The CDR3 spells CASSISAGLQETQYF. CDR3 DNA: TGTGCCAGTAGTATCTCCGCGGGGCTCCAAGAGACCCAGTACTTC.

The rearrangement joins TRBV6-5 to TRBJ2-2; tentative D call: TRBD2 (6 bases). The length of the CDR3 is 15 residues. Germline values: CDR1 MNHEY, CDR2 SVGAGI. V lost 3 bases and J 6 bases, leaving 14 bases between the germline ends. CDR3 DNA sequence: TGTGCCAGCAGTTATTGGCAGGGCGGGGCCGGGGAGCTGTTTTTT. Translated: CASSYWQGGAGELFF.

The CDR3, as DNA: TGCGCCAGCAGTGGAGCTAGCGGGACAGATACGCAGTATTTT. Protein product: CASSGASGTDTQYF. The chain couples TRBV10-1 to TRBJ2-3, with 8 bases that match TRBD2. Trimming cost V 4 bases and J 3 bases; bases outside gene matches: 3. The CDR3 runs 14 residues. Germline CDR1 WNHNN, CDR2 SYGVQD (reference sequence).

The gene calls are TRBV29-1 and TRBJ2-1, with D uncertain. Trimming removed 1 base at V and 1 base at J, with 5 bases between. The germline V gene has CDR1 SQVTM and CDR2 ANQGSEA. This CDR3 has 13 amino acids. The CDR3 DNA reads TGCAGCGTTGAAGGCCTGTCCTACAATGAGCAGTTCTTC. This translates into CSVEGLSYNEQFF.

V gene TRBV4-1 combines with J gene TRBJ2-2; D may match TRBD1 or TRBD2 (5 bases each). Germline V gives CDR1 MGHRA, CDR2 YSYEKL. The CDR3 has 17 residues. Deletions cut 0 bases from V and 3 bases from J, with 14 bases between. The CDR3 DNA is TGCGCCAGCAGCCAAGACGCCGGGACCGAGGACACCGGGGAGCTGTTTTTT. Amino acid sequence: CASSQDAGTEDTGELFF.

The chain employs TRBV2 and TRBJ2-1, with 11 nucleotides matching TRBD2. Germline CDR1 reads SNHLY; CDR2 reads FYNNEI. V shed 6 bases and J 7 bases; nucleotides not matched to a gene: 8. CDR3 length: 15 residues. CDR3 sequence: CASRETSGIGNEQFF. CDR3 DNA sequence: TGTGCCAGCAGGGAGACTAGCGGGATAGGTAATGAGCAGTTCTTC.

The J gene is TRBJ2-2, the V gene TRBV9, with D unresolved. The CDR3 is 13 amino acids. Germline V lookup: CDR1 SGDLS, CDR2 YYNGEE. The V end lost 2 bases, the J end lost 4 bases, and 6 bases lay between the germline ends. The CDR3 sequence is CASSVFGTGELFF. CDR3 sequence (DNA): TGTGCCAGCAGCGTTTTCGGCACCGGGGAGCTGTTTTTT.

CDR3 protein: CASSLRTSGQETQYF. CDR3 nucleotide sequence: TGTGCCAGCAGCTTACGGACTAGCGGGCAAGAGACCCAGTACTTC. This rearrangement joins TRBV7-6 to TRBJ2-5, with 11 bases matching TRBD2. This CDR3 comprises 15 residues. Germline V gives CDR1 SGHVS, CDR2 FNYEAQ. The junction had 1 base not matched to a gene; V was cut back by 2 bases and J by 2 bases.

J is TRBJ2-1 and V is TRBV5-6, with D possibly matching TRBD2 (5 bases). Trimming took 3 bases from V and 6 from J, leaving 10 bases between them. This CDR3 contains 13 residues. Germline-derived CDR1 and CDR2 are SGHDT and YYEEEE. CDR3 DNA: TGTGCCAGCAGCTCGGGCCGGGGCAATGAGCAGTTCTTC. This codes for CASSSGRGNEQFF. The entire variable domain, with the rest obtained from reference TRBV5-6 and TRBJ2-1, is as follows: DAGVTQSPTHLIKTRGQQVTLRCSPKSGHDTVSWYQQALGQGPQFIFQYYEEEERQRGNFPDRFSGHQFPNYSSELNVNALLLGDSALYLCASSSGRGNEQFFGPGTRLTVL.

The chain combines TRBV9 with TRBJ2-1; 10 bases line up with TRBD2. The CDR3 consists of 14 residues. The germline CDR1 and CDR2 sequences are SGDLS and YYNGEE. Trimming cost V 4 bases and J 8 bases; bases outside gene matches: 6. CDR3 in DNA: TGTGCCAGCAGCCTAATAGCGGGAGGCTATGAGCAGTTCTTC. Protein sequence: CASSLIAGGYEQFF. The complete variable domain, with remaining parts taken from reference TRBV9 and TRBJ2-1, reads DSGVTQTPKHLITATGQRVTLRCSPRSGDLSVYWYQQSLDQGLQFLIQYYNGEERAKGNILERFSAQQFPDLHSELNLSSLELGDSALYFCASSLIAGGYEQFFGPGTRLTVL.

The gene calls are TRBV2 and TRBJ2-3, with a tentative D call TRBD2 (6 bases). The CDR3 loop spans 15 amino acids. Germline CDR1 and CDR2: SNHLY and FYNNEI. Trimming cost V 6 bases and J 2 bases, with 15 bases left between them. The CDR3, as DNA: TGTGCCAGCAGCGCCGGACTAACAAACACAGATACGCAGTATTTT. It yields the protein CASSAGLTNTDTQYF.

The chain uses TRBV25-1 and TRBJ2-1; D unresolved. V lost 3 bases, J lost 7 bases, and 1 base lay in between. Germline values: CDR1 MGHDK, CDR2 SYGVNS. This CDR3 comprises 10 residues. The CDR3 reads CASSDNEQFF. CDR3 sequence (DNA): TGTGCCAGCAGTGATAATGAGCAGTTCTTC.

The genes are TRBV5-1 and TRBJ2-5, with D hard to call. Trimming left V 2 bases short and J 3 bases short, with 17 bases between. The germline V gene encodes CDR1 SGHRS and CDR2 YFSETQ. The CDR3 is 16 residues long. The CDR3 bases are TGCGCCAGCAGCTTCGAGTTTGACGCTGCGGAAGAGACCCAGTACTTC. Protein product: CASSFEFDAAEETQYF.

The chain is built from TRBV19 and TRBJ2-1, with unresolved D. This CDR3 comprises 14 residues. CDR1 and CDR2 from the germline V gene are LNHDA and SQIVND (reference sequence). V was trimmed by 1 base and J by 8 bases, leaving 12 bases between them. The chain's CDR3 is CASSIVSALDEQFF. The CDR3 DNA sequence: TGTGCCAGTAGTATAGTCTCAGCGTTAGATGAGCAGTTCTTC. Together with reference TRBV19 and TRBJ2-1, the CDR3 gives the full variable domain: DGGITQSPKYLFRKEGQNVTLSCEQNLNHDAMYWYRQDPGQGLRLIYYSQIVNDFQKGDIAEGYSVSREKKESFPLTVTSAQKNPTAFYLCASSIVSALDEQFFGPGTRLTVL.